The rows below give T cell receptor beta chains drawn from one sample of a study of T cell responses to AZD1222 COVID-19 vaccine. Assay used: immunoSEQ multiplex PCR; TCRdb lists only in-frame clones, some missing. The sample holds 150,000 or so clones; 85% to 95% are singletons and the top ten take about 2.5%. The sample was peripheral blood, taken on day 0 of AZD1222 vaccination. Source of these receptors: an adult in good health. CDR3s leave out the opening cysteine and the closing phenylalanine or tryptophan. Fields, in order: V gene, CDR3 protein.

TRBV27 ASSLKTVPTGELF
TRBV2 ASRFSSGTQAGETQY
TRBV5-1 ASSLDGGDFNTIY
TRBV10-3 AITAGREDTEAF
TRBV12-3/TRBV12-4 ASRTGQGYEQY
TRBV12-3/TRBV12-4 ASSVDSNYGYT
TRBV2 ASSVESGRYGYT
TRBV14 ASSQDLRKTQY
TRBV25-1 ASSELVNHNEQF
TRBV5-1 ASSLESGSYNEQF
TRBV5-1 ASSFSGTGLGETQY
TRBV6-6 ASSYSIRGEYGYT
TRBV4-2 ASSQERVRAGGPDTQY
TRBV18 ASSPQENTEAF
TRBV5-1 ASSLAGSHSGNTIY
TRBV27 ASSFNRANGYT
TRBV15 ATSRDLWLAGDSYEQY
TRBV11-2 ASSLRVSGQLRFSYEQY
TRBV19 ASSIGTPFSTDTQY
TRBV27 ASSLEEAGGWHNEQF
TRBV12-3/TRBV12-4 ASTDLTGGLF
TRBV7-8 ASSLAVTAEAF
TRBV19 ASSMGATEAF
TRBV15 ATSRVGSEEAF
TRBV5-8 ASSLIRGEKLF
TRBV13 ASSVQGRGTEAF
TRBV5-1 ASSLGLVVPLNTEAF
TRBV18 ASSPGKGPNSPLH
TRBV3-1/TRBV3-2 ASRLWPGPTEAF
TRBV6-1 ASSGGRYGEGYHGYT
TRBV5-6 ASSLAVSYEQY
TRBV27 ASSLSVNYGYT
TRBV5-1 ASSLQETQY
TRBV27 ASSQIAGGTYNEQF
TRBV27 ASSFRQGGSYGYT
TRBV2 ASSASGGYPAFHQPQH
TRBV18 ASSPLSTDTQY
TRBV19 ASSILTDGTDTQY
TRBV28 ASRPNGTGRLYSNQPQH
TRBV30 AWSVWGNEQF
TRBV27 ASSPAGDSNQPQH
TRBV6-5 ASSLRDSPLGYT
TRBV27 ASRSPDRGPYNSPLH
TRBV6-5 ASIAQAGAEQY